The T cell receptor beta chain described here comes from a study of patients and donors after allogeneic stem cell transplantation. This clonotype was seen a few times. MiXCR, run by TCRdb on the RT-PCR reads, gives a single entry per CDR3 protein. Counted here are approximately 430,000 distinct CDR3 sequences, 16% occurring once; the ten biggest clones make up less than 9.5%. CDR1 SGHVS and CDR2 FQNEAQ come from the germline V gene. Between the trimmed V and J ends, which lost 5 bases and 1 base, there was a span of 11 bases. The CDR3 consists of 14 residues. Sequenced sample: blood, either unsorted or a sorted T cell fraction (not recorded which). This receptor was obtained from a human donor who was either an allogeneic HSCT recipient or a stem cell or donor lymphocyte infusion donor (not recorded which). It is not recorded whose cells these are; they may come from a transplant donor. The chain carries TRBV7-8 and TRBJ1-1, with D perhaps matching TRBD1 (6 bases). As DNA, the CDR3 is TGTGCCAGCAGCAGACAGGTTAAGAACACTGAAGCTTTCTTT. Protein: CASSRQVKNTEAFF. Drawing the rest from reference TRBV7-8 and TRBJ1-1, the complete variable domain is GAGVSQSPRYKVAKRGQDVALRCDPISGHVSLFWYQQALGQGPEFLTYFQNEAQLDKSGLPSDRFFAERPEGSVSTLKIQRTQQEDSAVYLCASSRQVKNTEAFFGQGTRLTVV.